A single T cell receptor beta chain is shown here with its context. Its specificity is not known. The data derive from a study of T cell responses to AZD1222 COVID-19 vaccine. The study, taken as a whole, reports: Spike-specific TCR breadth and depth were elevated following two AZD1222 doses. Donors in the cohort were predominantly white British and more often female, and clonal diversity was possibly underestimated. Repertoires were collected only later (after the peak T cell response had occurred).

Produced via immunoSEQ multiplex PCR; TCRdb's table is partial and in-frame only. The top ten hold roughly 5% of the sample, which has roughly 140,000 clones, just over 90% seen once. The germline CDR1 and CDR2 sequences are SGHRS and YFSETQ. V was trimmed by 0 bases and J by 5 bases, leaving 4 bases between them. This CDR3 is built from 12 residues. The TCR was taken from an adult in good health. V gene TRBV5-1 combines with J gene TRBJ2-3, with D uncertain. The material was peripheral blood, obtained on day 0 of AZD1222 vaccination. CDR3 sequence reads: CASSLALDTQYF. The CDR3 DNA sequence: TGCGCCAGCAGCTTGGCCTTAGATACGCAGTATTTT.